The 14 T cell receptor beta chains reported below all come from one sample, sequenced in a study of T cells in Graves' hyperthyroidism and ophthalmopathy. There were TCR beta CDR3 regions amplified from RNA transcripts. TCR CDR3 regions were first amplified by RT-PCR with HTBI primers. MiXCR, run by TCRdb on the multiplex PCR reads, gives a single entry per CDR3 protein. Of under 500,000 distinct CDR3 sequences listed, over 13% are singletons. Sequenced input: blood. The receptors here all came from a man in his fifties with Graves' ophthalmopathy.

This clonotype was detected ten times or more. The chain recombines TRBV27 with TRBJ1-1; 9 bases match TRBD1. Per the germline V gene, CDR1 is MNHEY and CDR2 is SMNVEV (reference sequence). J lost 3 bases, V lost 8 bases, and 4 bases had no gene match. There are 13 residues in the CDR3. CDR3 bases: TGTGCCAGCGAGGGACAGGGACACACTGAAGCTTTCTTT. Translating it yields CASEGQGHTEAFF.

J is TRBJ2-3 and V is TRBV20-1, with 8 bases identical to TRBD2. CDR1 DFQATT and CDR2 SNEGSKA come from the germline V gene (reference sequence). V lost 0 bases, J lost 0 bases, and 11 bases stayed unmatched. CDR3 length: 18 residues. The CDR3 nucleotides are TGCAGTGCTAGAGATTCCGGGCTAGCGGGCCCTAGCACAGATACGCAGTATTTT. Its protein product is CSARDSGLAGPSTDTQYF.

There are many counts of this clonotype. This chain joins TRBV3-1 and TRBJ2-1; D is unclear. This CDR3 is 13 amino acids long. V was pared by 1 base and J by 10 bases, with 11 bases between. Germline assignment: CDR1 LGHDT and CDR2 YNNKEL (reference sequence). The CDR3 region has the DNA TGTGCCAGCAGCCAAGCTAGACCACCAGAGCAGTTCTTC. This codes for CASSQARPPEQFF.

In this sample, this clonotype turned up many times. The J gene is TRBJ2-1, the V gene TRBV27; 8 bases agree with TRBD2. Germline V CDR1 and CDR2: MNHEY, SMNVEV (reference sequence). The CDR3 spans 17 residues. The J segment lost 3 bases and the V segment lost 3 bases, leaving 10 bases of the junction unmatched. CDR3 DNA: TGTGCCAGCAGTTTGTCTAGCGGGTCCCTTCTCTACAATGAGCAGTTCTTC. Amino acid sequence: CASSLSSGSLLYNEQFF.

This clonotype was counted ten times or more. The chain combines TRBV11-2 with TRBJ2-7, with D tentatively TRBD2 (6 bases). CDR1 SGHAT and CDR2 FQNNGV come from the germline V gene. Trimming took off 5 bases at V and 0 bases at J, with 11 bases between the two ends. This CDR3 comprises 14 residues. This CDR3 is CASSHYGSSYEQYF. CDR3 DNA: TGTGCCAGCAGCCATTACGGGAGCTCCTACGAGCAGTACTTC. Using reference TRBV11-2 and TRBJ2-7 for the parts outside the CDR3, the full variable domain is EAGVAQSPRYKIIEKRQSVAFWCNPISGHATLYWYQQILGQGPKLLIQFQNNGVVDDSQLPKDRFSAERLKGVDSTLKIQPAKLEDSAVYLCASSHYGSSYEQYFGPGTRLTVT.

This clonotype was recorded at least ten times. This chain connects TRBV20-1 to TRBJ2-1, with 11 positions matching TRBD2. CDR3 size: 16 residues. The J segment lost 5 bases and the V segment lost 5 bases, leaving 11 bases of the junction unmatched. The germline gives CDR1 DFQATT, CDR2 SNEGSKA (reference sequence). The DNA of the CDR3 is TGCAGTGCTTCCGGGACTAGCGGCAAACAGAACAATGAGCAGTTCTTC. Protein sequence: CSASGTSGKQNNEQFF.

The sample holds many counts of this clonotype. As DNA, the CDR3 is TGCGCCAGCAGCCCGGGACTAGCGGGAGGGAGTTTGAACAATGAGCAGTTCTTC. Its translation: CASSPGLAGGSLNNEQFF. This chain uses TRBV5-1 with TRBJ2-1; TRBD2 matches 16 bases. V dropped 4 bases and J dropped 5; count of bases not matched to a gene: 9. Per the germline V gene, CDR1 is SGHRS and CDR2 is YFSETQ. The CDR3 is 18 amino acids.

This clonotype was detected ten times or more. The chain links TRBV5-1 to TRBJ2-7; possible D gene TRBD2, 5 bases. This CDR3 has 15 amino acids. With 4 bases removed from V and 2 bases from J, the gap between germline ends came to 16 bases. Germline V gene sequence: CDR1 SGHRS, CDR2 YFSETQ. Written as DNA, the CDR3 is TGCGCCAGCAGCGGGAGTAGTGGTTCCACCTACGAGCAGTACTTC. Its translation: CASSGSSGSTYEQYF.

This clonotype was counted many times. The chain has TRBV6-6 and TRBJ2-5; possible D gene TRBD1, 5 bases. CDR1 is MNHNY, CDR2 SVGAGI, per germline (reference sequence). V was trimmed by 0 bases and J by 9 bases, leaving 14 bases between them. The CDR3 length is 14 residues. The CDR3 here is CASSYSTATRAQYF. The CDR3 DNA reads TGTGCCAGCAGTTACTCGACAGCAACTCGGGCCCAGTACTTC.

This clonotype was seen only a few times. The chain combines TRBV15 with TRBJ2-1; possible D gene TRBD2, 6 bases. The V end was cut by 2 bases, the J end by 7 bases, with 6 bases between. Germline CDR1 is LNHNV and CDR2 is YYDKDF (reference sequence). This CDR3 has 12 residues. The chain's CDR3 is CATSRSGNEQFF. DNA for the CDR3: TGTGCCACCAGCAGAAGCGGGAATGAGCAGTTCTTC.

This clonotype has at least ten counts. The chain recombines TRBV2 with TRBJ1-3; D not certain. CDR1 is SNHLY and CDR2 is FYNNEI in the germline V gene. V was clipped by 7 bases and J by 3 bases, with 10 bases between them. The CDR3 extends over 13 amino acids. This chain's CDR3 is CASKLADGNTIYF. The CDR3 nucleotides read TGTGCCAGCAAACTGGCAGATGGAAACACCATATATTTT.

The rearrangement joins TRBV6-5 to TRBJ2-7; a weak D match, TRBD2 (6 bases). The ends were cut back, 1 base at V and 4 bases at J, with 11 bases in the middle. The CDR3 is made up of 14 amino acids. Germline V gives CDR1 MNHEY, CDR2 SVGAGI. In DNA, the CDR3 is TGTGCCAGCAGTTACTGGCGGGGCGCTTACGAGCAGTACTTC. It encodes CASSYWRGAYEQYF.

The chain recombines TRBV5-1 with TRBJ2-5; 11 nucleotides agree with TRBD1. The CDR3 sequence is 15 residues long. Germline values: CDR1 SGHRS, CDR2 YFSETQ. V was pared by 4 bases and J by 4 bases, with 6 bases of the junction left unmatched. The CDR3 DNA follows: TGCGCCAGCAGCGAGGACAGGGGGCGCGCAGAGACCCAGTACTTC. Its translation: CASSEDRGRAETQYF.

The V gene is TRBV2, the J gene TRBJ1-4; tentatively, D is TRBD1 (5 bases). Germline V gene sequence: CDR1 SNHLY, CDR2 FYNNEI. The CDR3 consists of 13 residues. V lost 7 bases to trimming and J lost 3 bases, with 9 bases between them. The CDR3 region is CASTGEANEKLFF. In nucleotides, the CDR3 is TGTGCCAGCACGGGGGAGGCTAATGAAAAACTGTTTTTT.